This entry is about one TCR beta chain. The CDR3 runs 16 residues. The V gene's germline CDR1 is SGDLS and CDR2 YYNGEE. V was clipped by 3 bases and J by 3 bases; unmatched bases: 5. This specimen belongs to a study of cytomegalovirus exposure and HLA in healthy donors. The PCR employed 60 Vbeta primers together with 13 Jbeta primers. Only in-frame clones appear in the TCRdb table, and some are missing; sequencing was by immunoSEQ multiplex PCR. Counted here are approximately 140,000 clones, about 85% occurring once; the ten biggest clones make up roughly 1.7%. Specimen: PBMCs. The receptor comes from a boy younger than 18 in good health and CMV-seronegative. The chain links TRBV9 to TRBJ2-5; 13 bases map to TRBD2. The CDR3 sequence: CASSGTSGGLEETQYF. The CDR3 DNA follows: TGTGCCAGCAGCGGGACTAGCGGGGGCCTGGAAGAGACCCAGTACTTC.